The 7 T cell receptor beta chains reported below all come from one sample, sequenced in a study of blood T cell repertoires in COVID-19. Clones were read by immunoSEQ multiplex PCR, and TCRdb kept only the in-frame ones, dropping some. Among approximately 170,000 clones, approximately 90% were seen once, and the ten largest hold 3.5% to 4.5%. Source material: peripheral blood. The receptors stem from a young man with active or convalescent COVID-19.

The chain combines TRBV6-1 with TRBJ2-1; 9 nucleotides line up with TRBD2. Germline V lookup: CDR1 MNHNS, CDR2 SASEGT. CDR3 length equals 20 residues. V shed 3 bases, J shed 7 bases, and the junction held 22 bases outside the gene matches. The CDR3 protein is CASSDPTGQVIAGVGNEQFF. The CDR3 region has the DNA TGTGCCAGCAGTGACCCGACAGGGCAAGTAATAGCGGGAGTTGGGAATGAGCAGTTCTTC.

The chain carries TRBV7-3 and TRBJ2-3, with D possibly matching TRBD2 (5 bases). The germline CDR1 and CDR2 sequences are SGHTA and FQGTGA. This CDR3 has 13 residues. The V gene lost 1 base and the J gene lost 6 bases, with 8 bases spanning the gap. CDR3 loop: CASSLKRGDTQYF. For the CDR3, the DNA is TGTGCCAGCAGCTTAAAAAGAGGGGATACGCAGTATTTT.

The chain joins TRBV21-1 to TRBJ1-1. TRBV21-1 is assigned pseudogene status. The CDR3 loop spans 15 amino acids. DNA of the CDR3: TGTGCCAGCAGCAGGGGAGAAAAGGGAATCACTGAAGCTTTCTTT. Translation: CASSRGEKGITEAFF.

V gene TRBV7-9 combines with J gene TRBJ1-6, with D unclear. V lost 1 base, J lost 7 bases, and 5 bases lay in between. The CDR3 runs to 13 residues. Germline lookup yields CDR1 SEHNR and CDR2 FQNEAQ (reference sequence). The CDR3 here is CASSLDRNSPLHF. DNA of the CDR3: TGTGCCAGCAGCTTAGATCGGAATTCACCCCTCCACTTT.

This clone appeared a single time. The chain has TRBV5-4 and TRBJ1-1; TRBD1 aligns across 9 bases. The CDR3 contains 16 residues. The trim removed 0 bases at V and 1 base at J, leaving 4 bases unmatched. CDR1 is SGHNT and CDR2 is YYREEE in the germline V gene (reference sequence). CDR3 bases: TGTGCCAGCAGCTTGGGGAAGGGACAGGGGAACACTGAAGCTTTCTTT. Translated: CASSLGKGQGNTEAFF.

The chain is built from TRBV7-9 and TRBJ2-7; no firm D call. This CDR3 has 12 amino acids. The germline V and J ends were trimmed by 3 bases and 1 base, with 4 bases remaining between them. The V gene's germline CDR1 is SEHNR and CDR2 FQNEAQ (reference sequence). This chain's CDR3 is CASSFPSYEQYF. The DNA of the CDR3 is TGTGCCAGCAGCTTCCCTTCCTACGAGCAGTACTTC.

The rearrangement uses TRBV18 and TRBJ2-5; 9 bases are a match to TRBD1. Trimming removed 1 base from V and 5 bases from J; junction bases left unmatched: 8. In germline, CDR1 is KGHSH, CDR2 LQKENI. The CDR3 has 16 residues. In nucleotides, the CDR3 is TGTGCCAGCTCACCACAGGGACAGGGTGCGGGGGAGACCCAGTACTTC. Its protein is CASSPQGQGAGETQYF.